These T cell receptor beta chains were read from a single sample in a study of CD8+CD57+ T cells in acquired aplastic anemia. TCRdb independently ran MiXCR on the reads; one entry per CDR3 protein. Counted here are over 150,000 distinct CDR3 sequences, less than 65% occurring once; the ten biggest clones make up about 42%. Sequences were obtained from sorted CD4+, CD8+, or CD8+CD57+ T cells (not recorded which) from PBMCs. These receptors all come from a human donor with aplastic anemia. The CDR3 runs from the conserved cysteine through the conserved F or W. D genes are given only for firm matches. For some rows the clone size is stated as once, few or many, or as a class when expanded; others skip it.

D	V	J	size	DNA	CDR3
TRBD1	TRBV4-2	TRBJ2-3	NA	TGTGCCAGCAGCCAAGAGGGACAGGGAAGCACAGATACGCAGTATTTT	CASSQEGQGSTDTQYF
TRBD1	TRBV29-1	TRBJ1-3	NA	TGCAGCGTTGCCCCAGGGACAGGGCAAGGAAACACCATATATTTT	CSVAPGTGQGNTIYF
TRBD1	TRBV20-1	TRBJ2-5	NA	TGCAGTGTTACCGGGACAGGGGGAGAGACCCAGTACTTC	CSVTGTGGETQYF
NA	TRBV24-1	TRBJ2-5	many	TGTGCCACCAGTGATGACGACAACCAAGAGACCCAGTACTTC	CATSDDDNQETQYF
TRBD2	TRBV20-1	TRBJ2-3	many	TGCAGTGCTAGCGGGGATTACGGGGGGGGTCGGACAGATACGCAGTATTTT	CSASGDYGGGRTDTQYF
TRBD1	TRBV27	TRBJ1-6	many	TGTGCCAGCAAAGGGACAGGGAGCTCCTATAATTCACCCCTCCACTTT	CASKGTGSSYNSPLHF
TRBD1	TRBV6-4	TRBJ2-7	NA	TGTGCCAGCAGTAACACGACAGGGACCTACGAGCAGTACTTC	CASSNTTGTYEQYF
NA	TRBV5-8	TRBJ1-2	many	TGTGCCAGCAGCCCCGGGGGAGAGACTATGGGCTACACCTTC	CASSPGGETMGYTF
TRBD2	TRBV7-9	TRBJ2-2	many	TGTGCCAGCAGCTTCAATCGTCGGAGCGGGGGGTCGAACACCGGGGAGCTGTTTTTT	CASSFNRRSGGSNTGELFF
NA	TRBV15	TRBJ1-4	NA	TGTGCCACCAGCAGGGAGGGGGGTGGTGAAAAACTGTTTTTT	CATSREGGGEKLFF
TRBD2	TRBV10-1	TRBJ2-1	NA	TGCGCCAGCAGCCTGACTAGCGGAGCTGACAATGAGCAGTTCTTC	CASSLTSGADNEQFF
NA	TRBV9	TRBJ2-1	few	TGTGCCAGCACAGACTTTAGGCATCGTGAGCAGTTCTTC	CASTDFRHREQFF
NA	TRBV24-1	TRBJ1-1	NA	TGTGCCACCAGTGATTTTGCGGGGAGGGGAGCTTTCTTT	CATSDFAGRGAFF
TRBD1	TRBV19	TRBJ1-2	NA	TGTGCCAGTAGTATCCCGACAGGGTCCGGCTATGGCTACACCTTC	CASSIPTGSGYGYTF
TRBD2	TRBV7-2	TRBJ2-5	once	TGTGCCAGCGGCCGGGAGGCTTTTGAGACCCAGTACTTC	CASGREAFETQYF
TRBD1	TRBV11-2	TRBJ1-1	once	TGTGCCAGCAGCGATAGGACAGGGGTGCCCAACACTGAAGCTTTCTTT	CASSDRTGVPNTEAFF
TRBD1	TRBV2	TRBJ1-2	NA	TGTGCCAGCAGGACGGGACAGGGGGCGAATGGCTACACCTTC	CASRTGQGANGYTF
NA	TRBV15	TRBJ1-5	NA	TGTGCCACCAGCCGTTCAGGGGAATTAGGGCAGCCCCAGCATTTT	CATSRSGELGQPQHF
TRBD2	TRBV20-1	TRBJ2-3	NA	TGCAGTGCTACGGGGGGGCGGGGAGATACGCAGTATTTT	CSATGGRGDTQYF
TRBD1	TRBV7-2	TRBJ2-1	once	TGTGCCAGCAGCGACAGGCCGGGACAGATGAAGTTCTTC	CASSDRPGQMKFF
TRBD1	TRBV10-3	TRBJ2-5	NA	TGTGCCATCAGTCCCCAGGGGGAAGCGGAGACCCAGTACTTC	CAISPQGEAETQYF
NA	TRBV5-1	TRBJ1-2	many	TGCGCCAGCAGCTTGTATCAAGGGGCTGGGTATGGCTACACCTTC	CASSLYQGAGYGYTF
TRBD1	TRBV2	TRBJ1-6	NA	TGTGCCAGCAGTGATAGGGGACAGGGAAGCTCCTATAATCCACCCCTCCACTTT	CASSDRGQGSSYNPPLHF
NA	TRBV5-1	TRBJ2-7	many	TGCGCCAGCAGCTTCGGGTGGGGGAGCTACGAGCAGTACTTC	CASSFGWGSYEQYF
NA	TRBV7-9	TRBJ1-4	NA	TGTGCCAGCAGCTTAGTGGCGGGGGGACTTGAAAAACTGTTTTTT	CASSLVAGGLEKLFF
NA	TRBV5-1	TRBJ2-3	many	TGCGCCAGCAGCGGGGGGACAAACACAGATACGCAGTATTTT	CASSGGTNTDTQYF
NA	TRBV19	TRBJ2-7	many	TGTGCCAGTAGTCCGGGGGTGTCCTACGAGCAGTACTTC	CASSPGVSYEQYF
TRBD1	TRBV5-5	TRBJ1-5	NA	TGTGCCAGCAGCTACTATGGGACAGGGTTCAATCAGCCCCAGCATTTT	CASSYYGTGFNQPQHF
NA	TRBV7-2	TRBJ2-3	once	TGTGCCAGCAGCCCGGAATGGGGCGCAGATACGCAGTATTTT	CASSPEWGADTQYF